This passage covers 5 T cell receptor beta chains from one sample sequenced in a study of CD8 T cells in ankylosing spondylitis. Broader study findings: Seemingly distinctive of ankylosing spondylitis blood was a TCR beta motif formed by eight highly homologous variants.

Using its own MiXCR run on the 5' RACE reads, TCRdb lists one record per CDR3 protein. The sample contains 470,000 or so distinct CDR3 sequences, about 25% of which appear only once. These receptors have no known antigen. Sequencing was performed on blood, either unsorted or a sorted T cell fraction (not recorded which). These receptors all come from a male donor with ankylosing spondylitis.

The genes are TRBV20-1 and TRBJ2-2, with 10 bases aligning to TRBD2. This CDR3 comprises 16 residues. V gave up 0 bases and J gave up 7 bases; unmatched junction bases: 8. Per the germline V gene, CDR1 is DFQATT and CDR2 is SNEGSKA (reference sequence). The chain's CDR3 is CSARDPLAGDGGELFF. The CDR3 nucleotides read TGCAGTGCTAGAGATCCCCTAGCGGGAGATGGCGGGGAGCTGTTTTTT.

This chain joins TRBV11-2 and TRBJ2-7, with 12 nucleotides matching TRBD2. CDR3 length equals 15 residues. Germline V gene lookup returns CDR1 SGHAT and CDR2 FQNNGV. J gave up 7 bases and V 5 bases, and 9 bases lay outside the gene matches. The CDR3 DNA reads TGTGCCAGCAGCCCTCTAGCGGGAGGGTTTGGGGAGCAGTACTTC. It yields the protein CASSPLAGGFGEQYF.

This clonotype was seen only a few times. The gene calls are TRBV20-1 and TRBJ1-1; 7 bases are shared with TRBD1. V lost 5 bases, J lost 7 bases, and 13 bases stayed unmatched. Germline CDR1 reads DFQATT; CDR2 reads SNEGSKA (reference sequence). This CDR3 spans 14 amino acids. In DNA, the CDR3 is TGCAGTGCTCGATCCGGGACAGCGTACGGTGAAGCTTTCTTT. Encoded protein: CSARSGTAYGEAFF.

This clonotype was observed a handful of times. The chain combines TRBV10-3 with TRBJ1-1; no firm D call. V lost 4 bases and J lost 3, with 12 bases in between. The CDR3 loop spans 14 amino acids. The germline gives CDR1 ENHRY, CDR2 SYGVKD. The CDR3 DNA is TGTGCCATCAGTGGCGGCCAATCGGACACTGAAGCTTTCTTT. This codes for CAISGGQSDTEAFF.

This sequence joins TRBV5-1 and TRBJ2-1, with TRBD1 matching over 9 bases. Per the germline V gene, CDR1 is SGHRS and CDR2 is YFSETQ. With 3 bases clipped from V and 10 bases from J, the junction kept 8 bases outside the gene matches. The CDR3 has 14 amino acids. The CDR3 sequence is CASSSNTGGVEQFF. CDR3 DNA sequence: TGCGCCAGCAGCTCAAATACAGGGGGCGTAGAGCAGTTCTTC.